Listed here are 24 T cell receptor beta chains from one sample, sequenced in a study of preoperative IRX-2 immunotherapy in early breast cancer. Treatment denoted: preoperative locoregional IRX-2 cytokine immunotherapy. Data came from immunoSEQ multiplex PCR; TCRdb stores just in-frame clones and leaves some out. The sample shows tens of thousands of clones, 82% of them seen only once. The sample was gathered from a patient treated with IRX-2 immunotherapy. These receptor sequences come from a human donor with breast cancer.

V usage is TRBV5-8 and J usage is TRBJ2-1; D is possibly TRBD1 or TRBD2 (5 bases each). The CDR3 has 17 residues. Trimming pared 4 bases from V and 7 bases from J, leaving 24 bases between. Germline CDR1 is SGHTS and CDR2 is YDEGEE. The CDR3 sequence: CASSRRPRDQQGNEQFF. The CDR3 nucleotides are TGTGCCAGCAGCCGAAGGCCCAGGGACCAGCAAGGGAATGAGCAGTTCTTC.

DNA for the CDR3: TGTGCCAGCAGTTACGTAGGACAGGGGGCTGAAGCTTTCTTT. Translated, it gives CASSYVGQGAEAFF. V gene TRBV6-8 combines with J gene TRBJ1-1, with 10 bases lining up with TRBD1. The CDR3 has 14 amino acids. Germline V gives CDR1 MNHGY, CDR2 SAAAGT. The J segment lost 6 bases and the V segment lost 2 bases, leaving 3 bases of the junction unmatched.

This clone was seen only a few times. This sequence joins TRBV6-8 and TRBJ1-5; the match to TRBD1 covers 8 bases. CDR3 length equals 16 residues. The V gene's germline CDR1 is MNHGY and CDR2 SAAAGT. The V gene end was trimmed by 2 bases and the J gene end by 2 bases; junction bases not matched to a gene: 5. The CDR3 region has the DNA TGTGCCAGCAGTTACAACGACAGGGGTCGCAATCAGCCCCAGCATTTT. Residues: CASSYNDRGRNQPQHF.

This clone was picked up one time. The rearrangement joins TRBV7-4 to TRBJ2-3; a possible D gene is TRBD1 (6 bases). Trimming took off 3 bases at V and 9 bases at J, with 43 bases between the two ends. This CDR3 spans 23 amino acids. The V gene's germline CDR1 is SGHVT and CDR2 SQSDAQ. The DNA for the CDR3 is TGTGCCAGCAGCTTGGCCGAAGGCGACAGGTTGCCCAGCAGAAACCCCACGAGGGCGACGCAGTATTTT. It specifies CASSLAEGDRLPSRNPTRATQYF.

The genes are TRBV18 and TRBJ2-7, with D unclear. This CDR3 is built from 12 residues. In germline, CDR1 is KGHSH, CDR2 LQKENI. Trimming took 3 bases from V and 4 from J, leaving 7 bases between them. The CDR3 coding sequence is TGTGCCAGCTCACCGACTCCATACGAGCAGTACTTC. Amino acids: CASSPTPYEQYF.

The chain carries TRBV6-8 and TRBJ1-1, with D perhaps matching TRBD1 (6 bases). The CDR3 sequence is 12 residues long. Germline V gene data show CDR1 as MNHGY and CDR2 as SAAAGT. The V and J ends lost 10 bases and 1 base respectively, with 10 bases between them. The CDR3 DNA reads TGTGCCACATCCAGGGGGAACACTGAAGCTTTCTTT. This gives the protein CATSRGNTEAFF.

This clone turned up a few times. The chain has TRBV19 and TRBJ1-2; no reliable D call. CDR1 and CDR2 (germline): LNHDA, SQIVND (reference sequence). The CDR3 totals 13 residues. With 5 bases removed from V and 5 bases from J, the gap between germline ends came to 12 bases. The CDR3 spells CASSLTTDYGYTF. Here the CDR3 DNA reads TGTGCCAGTAGTCTGACTACGGATTATGGCTACACCTTC.

CDR3 residues: CASSLGWTLTRVDTQYF. CDR3 sequence (DNA): TGTGCCAGCAGTCTCGGGTGGACCCTAACCAGAGTAGATACGCAGTATTTT. The chain uses TRBV6-8 and TRBJ2-3; D gene uncertain. The CDR3 is made up of 17 amino acids. Trimming left V 5 bases short and J 5 bases short, with 23 bases between. Germline values: CDR1 MNHGY, CDR2 SAAAGT.

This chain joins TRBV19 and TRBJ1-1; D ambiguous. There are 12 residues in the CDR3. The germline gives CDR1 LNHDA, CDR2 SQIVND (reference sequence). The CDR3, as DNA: TGTGCGAGTCGGCGGGGATTCACTGAAGCTTTCTTT. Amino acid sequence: CASRRGFTEAFF.

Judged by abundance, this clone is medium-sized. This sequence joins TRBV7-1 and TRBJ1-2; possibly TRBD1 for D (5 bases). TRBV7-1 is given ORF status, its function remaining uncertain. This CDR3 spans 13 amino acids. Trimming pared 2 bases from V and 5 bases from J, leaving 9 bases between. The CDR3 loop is CASSSRQRYGYTF. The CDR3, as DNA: TGTGCCAGCAGCTCACGACAGAGATATGGCTACACCTTC.

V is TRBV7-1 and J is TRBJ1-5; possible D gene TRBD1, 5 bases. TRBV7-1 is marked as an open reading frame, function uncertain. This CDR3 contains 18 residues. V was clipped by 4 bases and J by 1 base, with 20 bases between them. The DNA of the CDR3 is TGTGCCAGCAGCTTACGGGGACCCTATCGAATCAGCAATCAGCCCCAGCATTTT. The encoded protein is CASSLRGPYRISNQPQHF.

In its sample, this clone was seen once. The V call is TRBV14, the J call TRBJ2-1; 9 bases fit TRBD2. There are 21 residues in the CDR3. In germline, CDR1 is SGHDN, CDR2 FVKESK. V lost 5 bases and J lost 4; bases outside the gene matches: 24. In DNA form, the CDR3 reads TGTGCCAGCAGCGATATCGGCCAGTACGAGTCGGCGGGAGGGACGTACAATGAGCAGTTCTTC. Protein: CASSDIGQYESAGGTYNEQFF.

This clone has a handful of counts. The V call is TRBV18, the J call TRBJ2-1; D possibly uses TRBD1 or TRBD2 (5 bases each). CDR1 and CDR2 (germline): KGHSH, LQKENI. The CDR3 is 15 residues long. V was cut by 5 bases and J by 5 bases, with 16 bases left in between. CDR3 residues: CASSTGTPRDNEQFF. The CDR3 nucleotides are TGTGCCAGCTCAACCGGGACCCCACGGGACAATGAGCAGTTCTTC.

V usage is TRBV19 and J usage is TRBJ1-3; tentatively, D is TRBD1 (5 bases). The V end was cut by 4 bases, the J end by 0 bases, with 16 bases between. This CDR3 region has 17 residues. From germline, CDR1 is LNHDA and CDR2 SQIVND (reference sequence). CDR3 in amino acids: CASSTRDGPSSGNTIYF. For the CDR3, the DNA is TGTGCCAGTAGTACCCGGGACGGACCTTCCTCTGGAAACACCATATATTTT.

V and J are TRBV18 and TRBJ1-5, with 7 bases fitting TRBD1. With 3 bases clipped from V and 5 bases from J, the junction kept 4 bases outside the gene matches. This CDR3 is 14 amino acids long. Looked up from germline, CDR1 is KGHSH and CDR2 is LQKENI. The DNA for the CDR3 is TGTGCCAGCTCACCGCCAGGGGGGGATCAGCCCCAGCATTTT. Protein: CASSPPGGDQPQHF.

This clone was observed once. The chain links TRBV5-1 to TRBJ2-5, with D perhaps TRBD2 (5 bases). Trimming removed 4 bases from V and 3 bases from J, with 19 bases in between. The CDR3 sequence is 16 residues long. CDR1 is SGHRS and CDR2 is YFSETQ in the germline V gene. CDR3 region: CASSPLVALRKETQYF. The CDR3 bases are TGCGCCAGCAGCCCCCTAGTAGCGCTGAGAAAAGAGACCCAGTACTTC.

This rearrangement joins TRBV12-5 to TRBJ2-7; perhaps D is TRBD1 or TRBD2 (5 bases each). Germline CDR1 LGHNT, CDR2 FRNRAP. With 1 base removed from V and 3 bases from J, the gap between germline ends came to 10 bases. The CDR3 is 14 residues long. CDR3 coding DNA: TGTGCTAGTGGTTTGGGGGGACCGAACTACGAGCAGTACTTC. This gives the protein CASGLGGPNYEQYF.

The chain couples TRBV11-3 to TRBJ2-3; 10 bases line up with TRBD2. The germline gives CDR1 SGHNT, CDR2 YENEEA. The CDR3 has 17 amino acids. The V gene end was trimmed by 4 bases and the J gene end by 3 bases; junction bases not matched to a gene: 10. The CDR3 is CASSSRFLAGATDTQYF. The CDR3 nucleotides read TGTGCCAGCAGCTCCCGGTTTCTAGCGGGGGCGACAGATACGCAGTATTTT.

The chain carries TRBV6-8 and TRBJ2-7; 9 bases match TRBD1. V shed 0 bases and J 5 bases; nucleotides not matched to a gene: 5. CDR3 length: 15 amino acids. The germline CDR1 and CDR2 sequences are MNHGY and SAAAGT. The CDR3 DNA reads TGTGCCAGCAGTTACTCACAGGGGGCGAACAACGAGCAGTACTTC. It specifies CASSYSQGANNEQYF.

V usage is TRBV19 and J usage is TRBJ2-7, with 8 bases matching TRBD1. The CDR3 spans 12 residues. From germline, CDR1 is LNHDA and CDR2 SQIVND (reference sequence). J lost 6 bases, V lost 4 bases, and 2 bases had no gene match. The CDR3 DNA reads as TGTGCCAGTAGTAAACAGGGGGGCGAGCAGTACTTC. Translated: CASSKQGGEQYF. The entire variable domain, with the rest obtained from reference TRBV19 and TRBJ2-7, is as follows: DGGITQSPKYLFRKEGQNVTLSCEQNLNHDAMYWYRQDPGQGLRLIYYSQIVNDFQKGDIAEGYSVSREKKESFPLTVTSAQKNPTAFYLCASSKQGGEQYFGPGTRLTVT.

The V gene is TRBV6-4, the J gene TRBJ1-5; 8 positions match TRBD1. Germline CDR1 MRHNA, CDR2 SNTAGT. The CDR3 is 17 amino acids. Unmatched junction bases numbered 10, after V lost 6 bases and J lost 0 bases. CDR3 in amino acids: CASSWDRLTYSNQPQHF. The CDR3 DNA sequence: TGTGCCAGCAGCTGGGACAGGCTGACTTATAGCAATCAGCCCCAGCATTTT.

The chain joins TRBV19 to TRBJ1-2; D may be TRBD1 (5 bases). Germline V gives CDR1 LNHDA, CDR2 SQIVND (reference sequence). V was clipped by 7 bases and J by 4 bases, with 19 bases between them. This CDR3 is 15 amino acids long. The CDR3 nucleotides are TGTGCCAGTAAGGTGGGGACCGGGATGGGCTATGGCTACACCTTC. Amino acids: CASKVGTGMGYGYTF.

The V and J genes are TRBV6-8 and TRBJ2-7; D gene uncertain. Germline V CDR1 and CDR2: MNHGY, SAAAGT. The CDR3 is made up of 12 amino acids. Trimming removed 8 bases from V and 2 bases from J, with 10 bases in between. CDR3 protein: CASQPETYEQYF. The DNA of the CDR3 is TGTGCCAGCCAGCCAGAGACCTACGAGCAGTACTTC.

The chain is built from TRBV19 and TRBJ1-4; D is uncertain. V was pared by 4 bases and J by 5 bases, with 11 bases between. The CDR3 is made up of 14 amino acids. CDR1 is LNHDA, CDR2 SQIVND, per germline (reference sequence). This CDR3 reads CASSTQHSNEKLFF. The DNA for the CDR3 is TGTGCCAGTAGTACACAGCACTCCAATGAAAAACTGTTTTTT.